A single sample is the source of the 21 T cell receptor beta chains below, sequenced in a study of preoperative IRX-2 immunotherapy in early breast cancer (dated 2019 in TCRdb). The library was produced with the immunoSEQ multiplex PCR assay. Sourced from immuneACCESS, this table was stored by TCRdb with only in-frame sequences that have V and J called. A share of the clones is absent; for the studies checked, an unresolved V gene accounts for under half, and the remainder has no known explanation. Within this sample are 8,500 to 14,000 clones, with 80% to 85% of them counted one time only. Of the sample, about 6% is held by the ten largest clones. The treatment or condition tag for this specimen amounts to: preoperative locoregional IRX-2 cytokine immunotherapy. Specimen: lymph node tissue, collected before IRX-2 immunotherapy. All receptors derive from a human donor with breast cancer.

The V gene is TRBV7-6, the J gene TRBJ1-2; no definite D call. V lost 1 base and J 0 bases, leaving 12 bases between the germline ends. The V gene's germline CDR1 is SGHVS and CDR2 FNYEAQ. This CDR3 has 16 residues. In DNA form, the CDR3 reads TGTGCCAGCAGCTTAGATCTTACCTACACTAACTATGGCTACACCTTC. This encodes CASSLDLTYTNYGYTF.

CDR3 bases: TGTGCCAGCACCATGGGACACCCGAACACCGGGGAGCTGTTTTTT. Translated: CASTMGHPNTGELFF. The chain carries TRBV6-8 and TRBJ2-2; D is perhaps TRBD1 (6 bases). The CDR3 has 15 amino acids. Germline-derived CDR1 and CDR2 are MNHGY and SAAAGT. Trimming cost V 7 bases and J 0 bases, with 12 bases left between them.

The gene calls are TRBV30 and TRBJ2-5, with D possibly being TRBD2 (5 bases). Deletions cut 0 bases from V and 4 bases from J, with 15 bases between. The CDR3 consists of 15 residues. Germline CDR1 and CDR2: GTSNPN and SVGIG (reference sequence). This CDR3 is CAWSVVAGGGETQYF. Written as DNA, the CDR3 is TGTGCCTGGAGTGTAGTCGCAGGAGGAGGAGAGACCCAGTACTTC.

The chain has TRBV19 and TRBJ1-1; D is unresolved. The V end lost 1 base, the J end lost 2 bases, and 8 bases lay between the germline ends. The CDR3 totals 14 residues. Germline values: CDR1 LNHDA, CDR2 SQIVND (reference sequence). The CDR3 DNA follows: TGTGCCAGTAGTATAGTAGCAGGCAACACTGAAGCTTTCTTT. As protein: CASSIVAGNTEAFF.

The genes are TRBV5-1 and TRBJ1-2; no firm D call. The CDR3 sequence is 14 residues long. Germline lookup yields CDR1 SGHRS and CDR2 YFSETQ. V was pared by 4 bases and J by 0 bases, with 10 bases between. The CDR3 DNA sequence: TGCGCCAGCAGCGAGGGAAATACTAACTATGGCTACACCTTC. It codes for CASSEGNTNYGYTF.

V usage is TRBV19 and J usage is TRBJ1-5; D gene unclear. With 0 bases removed from V and 0 bases from J, the gap between germline ends came to 15 bases. This CDR3 comprises 18 residues. Per the germline V gene, CDR1 is LNHDA and CDR2 is SQIVND (reference sequence). CDR3 amino acids: CASSIDGSLRYSNQPQHF. The CDR3 DNA reads as TGTGCCAGTAGTATAGACGGATCTTTGCGTTATAGCAATCAGCCCCAGCATTTT.

The chain recombines TRBV6-4 with TRBJ2-5; D not resolved. Germline V gene sequence: CDR1 MRHNA, CDR2 SNTAGT. There are 11 residues in the CDR3. V lost 5 bases and J 2 bases, leaving 3 bases between the germline ends. The CDR3 is CASSLQETQYF. The DNA of the CDR3 is TGTGCCAGCAGTCTTCAAGAGACCCAGTACTTC.

V usage is TRBV6-7 and J usage is TRBJ2-1; D uncertain. TRBV6-7 qualifies as an ORF whose function is uncertain. The ends were cut back, 6 bases at V and 12 bases at J, with 18 bases in the middle. The length of the CDR3 is 13 residues. DNA for the CDR3: TGTGCCAGCAGATCGACCCCCACAGCAGGGCAGTTCTTC. Translated: CASRSTPTAGQFF.

V is TRBV28 and J is TRBJ2-1, with TRBD1 identical over 7 bases. V shed 9 bases, J shed 5 bases, and the junction held 13 bases outside the gene matches. Per germline, CDR1 MDHEN and CDR2 SYDVKM. CDR3 length: 15 residues. The CDR3 loop reads CASNERTGQDNEQFF. The CDR3 bases are TGTGCCAGTAATGAAAGAACAGGACAGGACAATGAGCAGTTCTTC.

Written as DNA, the CDR3 is TGCGCCAGCAGTCAGAACACAGATACGCAGTATTTT. Protein product: CASSQNTDTQYF. The V gene is TRBV10-2, the J gene TRBJ2-3, with unresolved D. The CDR3 loop spans 12 amino acids. Trimming pared 5 bases from V and 2 bases from J, leaving 5 bases between. Germline assignment: CDR1 WSHSY and CDR2 SAAADI.

The chain combines TRBV10-3 with TRBJ1-2; D unclear. Germline assignment: CDR1 ENHRY and CDR2 SYGVKD. The V end lost 6 bases, the J end lost 6 bases, and 20 bases lay between the germline ends. The CDR3 extends over 15 amino acids. CDR3 sequence: CAISDPGGQENGYTF. The CDR3 DNA is TGTGCCATCAGCGACCCAGGCGGGCAAGAGAATGGCTACACCTTC.

The rearrangement joins TRBV10-2 to TRBJ2-1, with a weak D call TRBD2 (6 bases). The germline V gene encodes CDR1 WSHSY and CDR2 SAAADI. The CDR3 extends over 14 amino acids. V dropped 4 bases and J dropped 9 bases, with 16 bases sitting between them. This CDR3 is CASSASGLRGEQFF. CDR3 DNA sequence: TGCGCCAGCAGTGCCTCAGGACTACGTGGTGAGCAGTTCTTC.

The chain couples TRBV19 to TRBJ2-7; D gene unclear. The CDR3 consists of 12 residues. Trimming shortened V by 6 bases and J by 2 bases, and 8 bases separated the two germline ends. The germline V gene has CDR1 LNHDA and CDR2 SQIVND (reference sequence). The CDR3 reads CASSPRTYEQYF. DNA for the CDR3: TGTGCCAGTAGCCCCCGAACCTACGAGCAGTACTTC.

For the CDR3, the DNA is TGTGCCAGCTCATCTGTACAGGGGGCCTATTCCTACGAGCAGTACTTC. Residues: CASSSVQGAYSYEQYF. This chain uses TRBV18 with TRBJ2-7; 9 bases agree with TRBD1. CDR1 and CDR2 (germline): KGHSH, LQKENI. The CDR3 has 16 residues. The V gene end was trimmed by 5 bases and the J gene end by 1 base; junction bases not matched to a gene: 9.

The chain employs TRBV11-3 and TRBJ2-7, with D perhaps matching TRBD2 (6 bases). Germline V lookup: CDR1 SGHNT, CDR2 YENEEA. The V gene lost 3 bases and the J gene lost 1 base, with 10 bases spanning the gap. The CDR3 is 14 amino acids. This CDR3 is CASSLTSKSYEQYF. DNA for the CDR3: TGTGCCAGCAGCTTGACTAGTAAATCCTACGAGCAGTACTTC.

V gene TRBV6-8 combines with J gene TRBJ2-3, with 13 bases aligning to TRBD2. The CDR3 is 16 amino acids. The ends lost 6 bases at V and 3 bases at J; junction bases unmatched: 6. CDR1 and CDR2 from the germline V gene are MNHGY and SAAAGT. The CDR3 DNA reads TGTGCCAGCAGCCGGACTAGCGGGAGTGTGACAGATACGCAGTATTTT. It codes for CASSRTSGSVTDTQYF.

The chain has TRBV6-8 and TRBJ2-1; tentatively, D is TRBD1 (8 bases). CDR1 MNHGY and CDR2 SAAAGT come from the germline V gene. The CDR3 loop spans 13 amino acids. Trimming shortened V by 6 bases and J by 7 bases, and 13 bases separated the two germline ends. CDR3 DNA: TGTGCCAGCAGACTACAGGGGGGGAATGAGCAGTTCTTC. It translates to CASRLQGGNEQFF.

This clone was recorded once. This chain joins TRBV6-7 and TRBJ2-6; the D is unclear. TRBV6-7 is labeled an ORF, and its function is uncertain. With 5 bases removed from V and 10 bases from J, the gap between germline ends came to 6 bases. The CDR3 runs 11 residues. As DNA, the CDR3 is TGTGCCAGCAGTCAAGGGAACGTCCTGACTTTC. As protein: CASSQGNVLTF.

The chain combines TRBV11-3 with TRBJ2-7, with a tentative D call TRBD2 (6 bases). The CDR3 extends over 17 amino acids. CDR1 SGHNT and CDR2 YENEEA come from the germline V gene. Trimming cost V 2 bases and J 0 bases, with 17 bases left between them. The CDR3 loop reads CASSLWSPGGISYEQYF. In nucleotides, the CDR3 is TGTGCCAGCAGCTTATGGTCCCCCGGGGGAATCTCCTACGAGCAGTACTTC. Drawing the rest from reference TRBV11-3 and TRBJ2-7, the complete variable domain is EAGVVQSPRYKIIEKKQPVAFWCNPISGHNTLYWYLQNLGQGPELLIRYENEEAVDDSQLPKDRFSAERLKGVDSTLKIQPAELGDSAVYLCASSLWSPGGISYEQYFGPGTRLTVT.

The J gene is TRBJ2-1, the V gene TRBV7-6, with 9 bases aligning to TRBD2. The J segment lost 3 bases and the V segment lost 5 bases, leaving 11 bases of the junction unmatched. This CDR3 is built from 17 residues. Germline lookup yields CDR1 SGHVS and CDR2 FNYEAQ. CDR3 loop: CASSPGASGTNYNEQFF. The CDR3 DNA sequence: TGTGCCAGCAGCCCAGGGGCTAGCGGGACCAACTACAATGAGCAGTTCTTC.

The chain recombines TRBV19 with TRBJ2-7, with unresolved D. V lost 2 bases to trimming and J lost 6 bases, with 11 bases between them. The CDR3 totals 13 residues. CDR1 and CDR2 (germline): LNHDA, SQIVND (reference sequence). This chain's CDR3 is CASSIRLEAEQYF. The CDR3 DNA reads as TGTGCCAGTAGTATAAGGTTAGAAGCCGAGCAGTACTTC.